Listed below are T cell receptor beta chains from one sample, sequenced in a study of T-cell memory formation after mild COVID-19. TCRdb analysed the 5' RACE reads with MiXCR anew, one entry per CDR3 protein. The sample shows a few hundred thousand distinct CDR3 sequences, around 15% of them seen only once. Sample: PBMCs or a T cell subset sorted from them (not recorded which). These receptors came from a young man who had mild COVID-19 (a few samples of this study predate the infection). Cell type and time point are not known. Each CDR3 is given with its conserved first and last residue. A D gene is named only where the DNA matches it firmly. Clone size appears in some rows only: once, few, many, or a class for an expanded clone.

clone size | J gene | D gene | V gene | CDR3 DNA | CDR3 protein
- | TRBJ2-5 | - | TRBV11-1 | TGTGCCAGCAGCTTAGACCGCCTCACTCAAGAGACCCAGTACTTC | CASSLDRLTQETQYF
- | TRBJ1-3 | - | TRBV7-9 | TGTGCCAGCAGCCATTCCCCTACCTCTGGAAACACCATATATTTT | CASSHSPTSGNTIYF
- | TRBJ2-1 | - | TRBV2 | TGTGCCGCTTCTCGTACGGTAGGATACAATGAGCAGTTCTTC | CAASRTVGYNEQFF
- | TRBJ2-1 | TRBD1 | TRBV5-1 | TGCGCCAGCAGCTATGATTGGGACAGTCCTTTCTTC | CASSYDWDSPFF
- | TRBJ1-2 | TRBD1 | TRBV9 | TGTGCCAGCAGCGTGAAGGGACAGGGGGATAGGGACTATGGCTACACCTTC | CASSVKGQGDRDYGYTF
few | TRBJ2-5 | TRBD1 | TRBV6-2/TRBV6-3 | TGTGCCAGCAGTCACCGGGACAGGCAAGAGACCCAGTACTTC | CASSHRDRQETQYF
- | TRBJ1-5 | TRBD1 | TRBV4-3 | TGCGCCAGCAGCCTCGGACAGGGGTTCCAGCCCCAGCATTTT | CASSLGQGFQPQHF
few | TRBJ1-1 | - | TRBV6-2/TRBV6-3 | TGTGCCAGCAGTTACTCGCTCTCTGAAGCTTTCTTT | CASSYSLSEAFF
few | TRBJ2-5 | - | TRBV29-1 | TGCAGCGTTGATTTCAGGGCGCGGGAGACCCAGTACTTC | CSVDFRARETQYF
few | TRBJ2-3 | - | TRBV7-3 | TGTGCCAGCAGCTTAACCCCTACCACAGATACGCGGTATTTT | CASSLTPTTDTRYF
- | TRBJ2-5 | TRBD2 | TRBV20-1 | TGCAGTGCCCAGACGGGGGGAGAAGAGACCCAGTACTTC | CSAQTGGEETQYF
- | TRBJ1-2 | TRBD1 | TRBV18 | TGTGCCAGCTCACGACAGGGACCTGGGTATGGCTACACCTTC | CASSRQGPGYGYTF
few | TRBJ1-2 | TRBD1 | TRBV30 | TGTGCCTGGAGTAGGGTTCGACAGGGCCATGGCTACACCTTC | CAWSRVRQGHGYTF
once | TRBJ2-1 | TRBD2 | TRBV7-3 | TGTGCCAGCAGCCCTCCGGGGCTAGCGGGGGTCGTGGAGCAGTTCTTC | CASSPPGLAGVVEQFF
many | TRBJ2-3 | - | TRBV5-5 | TGTGCCAGCAGCTTGGATGGGCCAGATACGCAGTATTTT | CASSLDGPDTQYF
- | TRBJ1-5 | - | TRBV28 | TGTGCCAGCAGTGCAGGGAATCAGCCCCAGCATTTT | CASSAGNQPQHF
- | TRBJ2-3 | - | TRBV7-2 | TGTGCCAGCAGCTTCTTCGAGATGCAGTATTTT | CASSFFEMQYF
few | TRBJ2-7 | - | TRBV7-2 | TGTGCCAGCAGCTTCGGTTCAGGGAACCCCCTCTACGAGCAGTACTTC | CASSFGSGNPLYEQYF
- | TRBJ1-1 | - | TRBV27 | TGTGCCAGCAGTTTATCGGAGGAGATCACTGAAGCTTTCTTT | CASSLSEEITEAFF
- | TRBJ1-1 | - | TRBV13 | TGTGCCAGCAGCTTGGGCAAACCCCAGGACACTGAAGCTTTCTTT | CASSLGKPQDTEAFF
- | TRBJ1-4 | TRBD1 | TRBV5-6 | TGTGCCAGCAGCCCGACAGGGTTTGCAGAAAAACTGTTTTTT | CASSPTGFAEKLFF
- | TRBJ1-3 | TRBD1 | TRBV4-3 | TGCGCCAGCAGCCAAAGACAGGGTATAATAAACACCATATATTTT | CASSQRQGIINTIYF
many | TRBJ2-1 | TRBD1 | TRBV4-1 | TGCGCCAGCAGCCGGGTTCCGGGACAGAGTTACAATGAGCAGTTCTTC | CASSRVPGQSYNEQFF
- | TRBJ1-2 | - | TRBV7-2 | TGTGCCAGCAGCTTAGAGGCAGGCACTAACTATGGCTACACCTTC | CASSLEAGTNYGYTF
many | TRBJ1-2 | TRBD1 | TRBV11-2 | TGTGCCAGCACGAGACCGGGACAGAAGTATGGCTACACCTTC | CASTRPGQKYGYTF
few | TRBJ1-1 | TRBD1 | TRBV7-9 | TGTGCCAGCAGCGGGACAGCTCCGGAGGGCACTGAAGCTTTCTTT | CASSGTAPEGTEAFF
few | TRBJ1-2 | - | TRBV5-6 | TGTGCCAGCAGCTTGGCCGAATATGCCGGAATATATGGCTACACCTTC | CASSLAEYAGIYGYTF
- | TRBJ2-1 | - | TRBV12-3/TRBV12-4 | TGTGCCAGCAGTTTAACCCTAGCCAATGAGCAGTTCTTC | CASSLTLANEQFF
- | TRBJ2-5 | TRBD2 | TRBV20-1 | TGCAGTGCTCCCCCCCGGCGGGGGGAAGAGACCCAGTACTTC | CSAPPRRGEETQYF
- | TRBJ1-1 | TRBD1 | TRBV5-5 | TGTGCCAGCACTTCAACCCAGGGGGGGTACACTGAAGCTTTCTTT | CASTSTQGGYTEAFF
once | TRBJ2-4 | - | TRBV4-1 | TGCGCCAGCAGCCAGCTACAGGTGGCCAAAAACATTCAGTACTTC | CASSQLQVAKNIQYF
- | TRBJ1-5 | - | TRBV6-6 | TGTGCCAGCAGTTACACGTGGTGGGCAGGGCTTCAGCCCCAGCATTTT | CASSYTWWAGLQPQHF
- | TRBJ2-2 | TRBD1 | TRBV6-5 | TGTGCCAGCAGCACAGGGGGAGCCACCGGGGAGCTGTTTTTT | CASSTGGATGELFF